This T cell receptor (beta chain) was sequenced for a study of response to subunit inactivated influenza vaccine. CDR1 is SGDLS, CDR2 YYNGEE, per germline. V was pared by 3 bases and J by 3 bases, with 18 bases of the junction left unmatched. This CDR3 contains 19 residues. This clonotype occurred a few times. Its antigen is as yet unknown. Using its own MiXCR run on the RT-PCR reads, TCRdb lists one record per CDR3 protein. The repertoire includes around 710,000 distinct CDR3 sequences, around 13% of them detected once, and less than 7% sits in the top ten. Study results and limitations: Only a handful of new T cells, the authors suggested, are recruited with each seasonal influenza vaccination.

The receptor's source is a man between 50 and 59 years old who received an inactivated influenza vaccine. The chain is built from TRBV9 and TRBJ1-1; TRBD1 matches 9 bases. The source was PBMCs from blood, collected approximately 15 days before vaccination. The CDR3 here is CASSADYRGRGLFDTEAFF. In DNA form, the CDR3 reads TGTGCCAGCAGCGCCGACTACAGGGGGCGAGGTTTGTTTGACACTGAAGCTTTCTTT.